The rows below give T cell receptor beta chains drawn from one sample of a study of PD-1 blockade in classical Hodgkin lymphoma. TCRdb's table, derived via immunoSEQ multiplex PCR, lists solely in-frame clones and lacks some. Of 15,000 to 20,000 clones detected, under 85% appear once; the ten largest clones hold about 5%. The sample here was peripheral blood mononuclear cells (PBMCs), taken at baseline. These receptors originate from a human donor with classical Hodgkin lymphoma. CDR3s include the opening cysteine and the closing phenylalanine or tryptophan. Fields, in order: V gene, CDR3 length, clone size, D gene, J gene, CDR3 protein, CDR3 DNA. A D gene is named only where the DNA matches it firmly. Some rows have no size entry. The others give once, few or many, or a class for an expanded clone.

TRBV4-2	14	.	.	TRBJ2-4	CASSQVQHGNIQYF	TGTGCCAGCAGCCAAGTCCAACATGGAAACATTCAGTACTTC
TRBV19	15	once	.	TRBJ1-2	CASSINPGQYYGYTF	TGTGCCAGTAGTATAAACCCAGGACAGTACTATGGCTACACCTTC
TRBV6-8	14	.	.	TRBJ1-6	CASSLGRINSPLHF	TGTGCCAGCAGCCTTGGACGGATTAATTCACCCCTCCACTTT
TRBV11-2	16	medium-sized	TRBD2	TRBJ2-1	CASSSSGEAGGQASFF	TGTGCCAGCAGCTCTTCCGGGGAGGCGGGGGGGCAAGCCTCCTTCTTC
TRBV27	13	.	.	TRBJ2-3	CASSLEGIGTQYF	TGTGCCAGCAGTTTAGAGGGTATTGGTACGCAGTATTTT
TRBV6-1	12	once	.	TRBJ1-5	CASTMNRQPQHF	TGTGCCAGCACCATGAATCGACAGCCCCAGCATTTT
TRBV5-4	15	few	TRBD1	TRBJ1-1	CASSLTDRVDTEAFF	TGTGCCAGCAGCTTGACGGACAGGGTCGACACTGAAGCTTTCTTT
TRBV7-2	14	once	.	TRBJ2-2	CASSLQGVAGELFF	TGTGCCAGCAGCTTACAGGGAGTGGCCGGGGAGCTGTTTTTT
TRBV29-1	12	.	.	TRBJ2-7	CSVAAGTGEQYF	TGCAGCGTTGCTGCAGGGACCGGCGAGCAGTACTTC
TRBV14	15	.	.	TRBJ1-1	CASSQVYGVNTEAFF	TGTGCCAGCAGCCAAGTGTATGGGGTGAACACTGAAGCTTTCTTT
TRBV9	14	.	.	TRBJ2-4	CASSPPGVGNIQYF	TGTGCCAGCAGCCCCCCGGGGGTCGGGAACATTCAGTACTTC
TRBV6-5	14	.	TRBD2	TRBJ2-1	CATRTSGTYNEQFF	TGTGCCACCAGAACTAGCGGCACCTACAATGAGCAGTTCTTC
TRBV11-2	16	once	TRBD2	TRBJ2-3	CASSQLAGGGTDTQYF	TGTGCCAGCAGCCAATTAGCGGGGGGGGGCACAGATACGCAGTATTTT
TRBV5-4	14	.	.	TRBJ1-1	CASSPVDRSTEAFF	TGTGCCAGCAGCCCGGTCGACAGGTCCACTGAAGCTTTCTTT
TRBV5-1	15	.	TRBD1	TRBJ1-1	CASSWGQGDFTEAFF	TGCGCCAGCAGCTGGGGGCAGGGGGATTTTACTGAAGCTTTCTTT
TRBV19	17	.	TRBD1	TRBJ1-4	CASSIDRGFATNEKLFF	TGTGCCAGTAGTATCGACAGGGGCTTTGCAACTAATGAAAAACTGTTTTTT